Following are 32 T cell receptor beta chains from one sample sequenced in a study of cytomegalovirus exposure and HLA in healthy donors. With 60 Vbeta and 13 Jbeta primers, the PCR was carried out. Only in-frame clones appear in the TCRdb table, and some are missing; sequencing was by immunoSEQ multiplex PCR. The data show some 130,000 clones, roughly three quarters seen once. The sequenced sample was PBMCs. The origin of the receptors is a woman between 40 and 50 years old in good health and CMV-seronegative.

The chain combines TRBV2 with TRBJ2-7; TRBD1 agrees at 8 bases. The trim removed 8 bases at V and 4 bases at J, leaving 16 bases unmatched. There are 16 residues in the CDR3. The germline gives CDR1 SNHLY, CDR2 FYNNEI. This CDR3 reads CASLRQGLISGYEQYF. The CDR3 coding sequence is TGTGCCAGCTTGAGACAGGGGCTAATCAGTGGGTACGAGCAGTACTTC.

The chain recombines TRBV6-5 with TRBJ1-4; D uncertain. The length of the CDR3 is 14 residues. V was trimmed by 5 bases and J by 5 bases, leaving 12 bases between them. Germline CDR1 and CDR2: MNHEY and SVGAGI. Here the CDR3 DNA reads TGTGCCAGCAGTCGGGGAGGGATAAATGAAAAACTGTTTTTT. Protein: CASSRGGINEKLFF.

V and J are TRBV28 and TRBJ2-5, with a weak D call TRBD2 (5 bases). Germline V lookup: CDR1 MDHEN, CDR2 SYDVKM. The CDR3 extends over 14 amino acids. Trimming took 6 bases from V and 1 from J, leaving 12 bases between them. CDR3 sequence reads: CASSQIALQETQYF. CDR3 coding DNA: TGTGCCAGCAGCCAGATAGCGCTCCAAGAGACCCAGTACTTC.

Points on this clone: The junction departs from germline at one end; a sequencing error may be responsible. The chain couples TRBV7-9 to TRBJ1-2, with 7 positions matching TRBD1. CDR1 SEHNR and CDR2 FQNEAQ come from the germline V gene (reference sequence). This CDR3 region has 15 residues. The CDR3 bases are TGTGCCAGCACCAAACTCCGACAGGGCCTCGTACCGTGGGGGTTC. As protein: CASTKLRQGLVPWGF.

The rearrangement joins TRBV9 to TRBJ2-7; TRBD2 matches at 14 bases. Per germline, CDR1 SGDLS and CDR2 YYNGEE. Germline trimming cut 3 bases from V and 7 bases from J; bases unmatched to any gene: 6. This CDR3 spans 15 amino acids. The CDR3 region has the DNA TGTGCCAGCAGCGGGGGACTAGCGGGAGCTGGTGAGCAGTACTTC. Protein product: CASSGGLAGAGEQYF. Together with reference TRBV9 and TRBJ2-7, the CDR3 gives the full variable domain: DSGVTQTPKHLITATGQRVTLRCSPRSGDLSVYWYQQSLDQGLQFLIQYYNGEERAKGNILERFSAQQFPDLHSELNLSSLELGDSALYFCASSGGLAGAGEQYFGPGTRLTVT.

Only a few counts were recorded for this clone. The V gene is TRBV5-5, the J gene TRBJ1-5; 7 bases are a match to TRBD1. Germline values: CDR1 SGHKS, CDR2 YYEKEE (reference sequence). This CDR3 is built from 16 residues. V shed 4 bases and J 1 base; nucleotides not matched to a gene: 8. Here the CDR3 reads CASSPWSGGSNQPQHF. The CDR3 DNA sequence: TGTGCCAGCAGCCCCTGGTCAGGGGGAAGCAATCAGCCCCAGCATTTT.

The J gene is TRBJ1-1, the V gene TRBV5-1; a possible D gene is TRBD1 (5 bases). The CDR3 runs to 14 residues. The V gene's germline CDR1 is SGHRS and CDR2 YFSETQ. The germline V and J ends were trimmed by 4 bases and 1 base, with 11 bases remaining between them. CDR3 residues: CASSVQGANTEAFF. The DNA of the CDR3 is TGCGCCAGCAGCGTTCAGGGTGCGAACACTGAAGCTTTCTTT.

The sample holds a few counts of this clone. V is TRBV6-1 and J is TRBJ1-2; a possible D gene is TRBD1 (6 bases). This CDR3 region has 13 residues. Trimming took 4 bases from V and 2 from J, leaving 8 bases between them. Germline V gene sequence: CDR1 MNHNS, CDR2 SASEGT. The CDR3 sequence: CASSGTENYGYTF. The CDR3 DNA is TGTGCCAGCAGTGGGACAGAAAACTATGGCTACACCTTC.

The gene calls are TRBV11-2 and TRBJ1-5; D uncertain. V was shortened by 5 bases and J by 5 bases, with 10 bases between the two germline ends. Per the germline V gene, CDR1 is SGHAT and CDR2 is FQNNGV. CDR3 length: 13 residues. The CDR3 protein is CASSPQRDQPQHF. Written as DNA, the CDR3 is TGTGCCAGCAGCCCCCAAAGAGATCAGCCCCAGCATTTT.

The chain couples TRBV21-1 to TRBJ1-5; TRBD1 was called by the table and not checked on the DNA. TRBV21-1 is a known pseudogene. The CDR3 covers 17 residues. CDR3 sequence (DNA): TGTGCCAGCAGCATCTGGGACAGGGGGGTGGGTAATCAGCCCCAGCATTTT. Its translation is CASSIWDRGVGNQPQHF.

This chain joins TRBV13 and TRBJ1-4, with D unclear. Trimming removed 2 bases from V and 5 bases from J, with 3 bases in between. CDR1 PRHDT and CDR2 FYEKMQ come from the germline V gene (reference sequence). This CDR3 is built from 12 residues. CDR3 sequence reads: CASSLRNEKLFF. CDR3 in DNA: TGTGCCAGCAGCTTACGGAATGAAAAACTGTTTTTT.

The gene calls are TRBV6-5 and TRBJ2-3, with TRBD2 matching 9 bases. This CDR3 contains 16 residues. V dropped 2 bases and J dropped 5; count of bases not matched to a gene: 8. Germline assignment: CDR1 MNHEY and CDR2 SVGAGI. The CDR3 spells CASSYGRRGGLDTQYF. As DNA, the CDR3 is TGTGCCAGCAGTTACGGGAGGCGGGGGGGCCTAGATACGCAGTATTTT.

In its sample, this clone was seen once. The chain links TRBV10-3 to TRBJ2-1; tentative D call: TRBD1 (6 bases). The ends were cut back, 0 bases at V and 6 bases at J, with 15 bases in the middle. The CDR3 is 16 amino acids. Looked up from germline, CDR1 is ENHRY and CDR2 is SYGVKD. This CDR3 is CAISESRTVRFNEQFF. The CDR3 coding sequence is TGTGCCATCAGTGAGTCAAGGACAGTCCGTTTCAATGAGCAGTTCTTC.

The CDR3: CASSPTAGGYEQFF. DNA of the CDR3: TGTGCCAGCAGCCCTACCGCAGGTGGCTATGAGCAGTTCTTC. This chain uses TRBV9 with TRBJ2-1, with D unresolved. This CDR3 contains 14 residues. Trimming took off 4 bases at V and 8 bases at J, with 16 bases between the two ends. Germline CDR1 and CDR2: SGDLS and YYNGEE.

The V gene is TRBV5-8, the J gene TRBJ2-1, with a possible D match to TRBD2 (5 bases). The CDR3 has 16 amino acids. Germline assignment: CDR1 SGHTS and CDR2 YDEGEE. The V gene lost 0 bases and the J gene lost 6 bases, with 16 bases spanning the gap. The CDR3: CASSLAALSGGNEQFF. DNA for the CDR3: TGTGCCAGCAGCTTGGCGGCCCTAAGTGGAGGCAATGAGCAGTTCTTC.

The chain couples TRBV7-3 to TRBJ2-7; TRBD1 is a possible D gene (5 bases). The germline CDR1 and CDR2 sequences are SGHTA and FQGTGA. V was trimmed by 0 bases and J by 6 bases, leaving 12 bases between them. The CDR3 covers 14 residues. CDR3 DNA: TGTGCCAGCAGCTTAACCCAGGACAAAAGCGAGCAGTACTTC. Encoded protein: CASSLTQDKSEQYF.

The chain joins TRBV27 to TRBJ2-7; TRBD1 agrees at 9 bases. Germline assignment: CDR1 MNHEY and CDR2 SMNVEV (reference sequence). Trimming took 5 bases from V and 1 from J; bases not matched to a gene: 9. This CDR3 has 16 residues. The CDR3 DNA reads as TGTGCCAGCAGTCAAAGGACAGGGGTATTATCCTACGAGCAGTACTTC. Amino acid sequence: CASSQRTGVLSYEQYF.

CDR3 in amino acids: CASSMGDYSYNEQFF. The CDR3 DNA is TGTGCCAGTAGTATGGGAGACTACTCCTACAATGAGCAGTTCTTC. This chain joins TRBV19 and TRBJ2-1, with TRBD2 as a possible D gene (5 bases). Germline V gene sequence: CDR1 LNHDA, CDR2 SQIVND (reference sequence). V lost 3 bases to trimming and J lost 0 bases, with 9 bases between them. The CDR3 runs 15 residues.

This clone was detected only once. The V gene is TRBV7-6, the J gene TRBJ2-2; D unclear. CDR3 size: 16 residues. V was cut by 0 bases and J by 3 bases, with 11 bases left in between. Germline CDR1 and CDR2: SGHVS and FNYEAQ. The CDR3 spells CASSLAAPEDTGELFF. CDR3 nucleotide sequence: TGTGCCAGCAGCTTAGCCGCCCCAGAGGACACCGGGGAGCTGTTTTTT.

This clone occurred a few times. V is TRBV13 and J is TRBJ2-7, with 7 bases that match TRBD1. Germline V gene sequence: CDR1 PRHDT, CDR2 FYEKMQ (reference sequence). This CDR3 contains 15 residues. V shed 2 bases, J shed 3 bases, and the junction held 7 bases outside the gene matches. This CDR3 is CASSLKWAGGYEQYF. CDR3 nucleotide sequence: TGTGCCAGCAGCTTAAAGTGGGCAGGGGGCTACGAGCAGTACTTC.

The CDR3: CASSFNEGGRTEAFF. Here the CDR3 DNA reads TGTGCCAGCAGCTTCAACGAGGGTGGGCGAACTGAAGCTTTCTTT. V is TRBV28 and J is TRBJ1-1; no firm D call. Trimming pared 6 bases from V and 5 bases from J, leaving 19 bases between. Per the germline V gene, CDR1 is MDHEN and CDR2 is SYDVKM. The CDR3 length is 15 residues.

This chain joins TRBV28 and TRBJ2-4; 7 bases align to TRBD1. Germline CDR1 MDHEN, CDR2 SYDVKM. This CDR3 contains 14 residues. V was pared by 6 bases and J by 9 bases, with 11 bases of the junction left unmatched. The CDR3 DNA is TGTGCCAGCAGCCCAACGACAGGGTTTAGCATTCAGTACTTC. Its protein product is CASSPTTGFSIQYF. The full variable domain, its missing parts supplied by reference TRBV28 and TRBJ2-4, is DVKVTQSSRYLVKRTGEKVFLECVQDMDHENMFWYRQDPGLGLRLIYFSYDVKMKEKGDIPEGYSVSREKKERFSLILESASTNQTSMYLCASSPTTGFSIQYFGAGTRLSVL.

V and J are TRBV27 and TRBJ2-6; D is undetermined. Germline V gene data show CDR1 as MNHEY and CDR2 as SMNVEV (reference sequence). CDR3 length: 13 residues. V was cut by 6 bases and J by 0 bases, with 3 bases left in between. This CDR3 is CASSFSGANVLTF. CDR3 nucleotides: TGTGCCAGCAGCTTCTCTGGGGCCAACGTCCTGACTTTC. Full variable domain (rest looked up from reference TRBV27 and TRBJ2-6): EAQVTQNPRYLITVTGKKLTVTCSQNMNHEYMSWYRQDPGLGLRQIYYSMNVEVTDKGDVPEGYKVSRKEKRNFPLILESPSPNQTSLYFCASSFSGANVLTFGAGSRLTVL.

With respect to this clone: The junction departs from germline at one end; a sequencing error may be responsible. The V and J genes are TRBV7-9 and TRBJ2-7; perhaps TRBD1 as D (5 bases). This CDR3 is 12 amino acids long. Germline lookup yields CDR1 SEHNR and CDR2 FQNEAQ (reference sequence). This chain's CDR3 is CSSSFLGDEQYF. The CDR3 DNA follows: TGTTCCAGCAGCTTTTTAGGGGACGAGCAGTACTTC.

This rearrangement joins TRBV19 to TRBJ2-7; possible D gene TRBD2, 6 bases. The germline V gene encodes CDR1 LNHDA and CDR2 SQIVND (reference sequence). V shed 1 base and J shed 3 bases, with 7 bases lying between them. There are 13 residues in the CDR3. CDR3 protein: CASSIGRDYEQYF. In DNA form, the CDR3 reads TGTGCCAGTAGTATAGGGCGGGACTACGAGCAGTACTTC.

Here the CDR3 reads CSVRGINTEAFF. The CDR3 region has the DNA TGCAGCGTTAGGGGTATCAACACTGAAGCTTTCTTT. This sequence joins TRBV29-1 and TRBJ1-1; D is perhaps TRBD1 (5 bases). Trimming cost V 5 bases and J 2 bases, with 9 bases left between them. Looked up from germline, CDR1 is SQVTM and CDR2 is ANQGSEA. This CDR3 is 12 amino acids long. The full variable domain, in which reference TRBV29-1 and TRBJ1-1 provide the parts outside the CDR3, is SAVISQKPSRDICQRGTSLTIQCQVDSQVTMMFWYRQQPGQSLTLIATANQGSEATYESGFVIDKFPISRPNLTFSTLTVSNMSPEDSSIYLCSVRGINTEAFFGQGTRLTVV.

The CDR3 is CASSEVGSGGARKNIQYF. CDR3 bases: TGTGCCAGCAGTGAAGTGGGTAGCGGGGGGGCAAGGAAAAACATTCAGTACTTC. The chain couples TRBV6-1 to TRBJ2-4; 11 bases are a match to TRBD2. CDR1 is MNHNS and CDR2 is SASEGT in the germline V gene. The CDR3 has 18 amino acids. V shed 1 base, J shed 4 bases, and the junction held 9 bases outside the gene matches.

V gene TRBV25-1 combines with J gene TRBJ2-7, with a possible D match to TRBD2 (6 bases). CDR3 length equals 14 residues. Germline V gene data show CDR1 as MGHDK and CDR2 as SYGVNS. Trimming took 4 bases from V and 0 from J, leaving 10 bases between them. The CDR3 region has the DNA TGTGCCAGCAGTGCCGGGACTGCCTCCTACGAGCAGTACTTC. The encoded protein is CASSAGTASYEQYF.

To note about this clone: Other nucleotide sequences from this sample produce the same CDR3. The gene calls are TRBV30 and TRBJ1-4; maybe TRBD1 (6 bases). Trimming stripped 0 bases from V and 8 bases from J, with 13 bases between. The CDR3 loop spans 14 amino acids. The germline gives CDR1 GTSNPN, CDR2 SVGIG (reference sequence). The CDR3 nucleotides read TGTGCCTGGAGTGTAGGGGGGGGCGGCGAAAAACTGTTTTTT. Translating gives CAWSVGGGGEKLFF.

There are a few counts of this clone. J is TRBJ2-4 and V is TRBV7-3; 8 nucleotides align to TRBD2. The CDR3 totals 14 residues. The ends lost 5 bases at V and 12 bases at J; junction bases unmatched: 12. Germline V CDR1 and CDR2: SGHTA, FQGTGA. The CDR3 bases are TGTGCCAGCAGCCCGGGTCGGGGGGGGAGCAGTCAGTACTTC. Its protein is CASSPGRGGSSQYF.

In regard to this clone: The sample holds other DNA sequences that translate to the same CDR3. This rearrangement joins TRBV5-8 to TRBJ1-5; D call uncertain. This CDR3 region has 13 residues. Germline V gene data show CDR1 as SGHTS and CDR2 as YDEGEE. V lost 2 bases to trimming and J lost 6 bases, with 9 bases between them. DNA for the CDR3: TGTGCCAGCAGCTTTCCCAGGTTTCAGCCCCAGCATTTT. This translates into CASSFPRFQPQHF.

The CDR3 bases are TGTGCCGCCGGGTCGGGACAGAGGGGGGAAAAACTGTTTTTT. The encoded protein is CAAGSGQRGEKLFF. This rearrangement joins TRBV7-2 to TRBJ1-4; 7 positions agree with TRBD1. The CDR3 is 14 amino acids. The trim removed 11 bases at V and 8 bases at J, leaving 14 bases unmatched. CDR1 and CDR2 (germline): SGHTA, FQGNSA.